This T cell receptor (beta chain) comes out of a study of T-cell reconstitution after alpha-beta-depleted transplantation in children listed by TCRdb under 2016. In the study overall: Using TCR repertoire profiling, the study followed T-cell immune reconstitution in a quantitative way in children after TCRalphabeta/CD19-depleted allogeneic hematopoietic cell transplantation.

As regards this clonotype: Its target antigen remains unknown. One end of the junction does not line up with germline, which may come from a read error.

CDR3 length: 16 amino acids, cysteine to phenylalanine. Solely the CDR3 DNA is kept, with 48 bases framed from the first base. As encoded in the germline V gene (reference sequence), CDR1 is DFQATT while CDR2 is SNEGSKA. Library construction relied on PCR. Sequencer: Illumina HiSeq 2500. Molecular barcoding was employed in the preparation of TCR libraries, with unique molecular identifiers being used to normalize TCRbeta repertoire quantification. TCRdb cleaned the public reads at Q25 with fastp, built clones with MiXCR and kept in-frame beta chains. Each CDR3 protein appears once, grouped with its most common genes and DNA. The sample table lists hundreds of thousands of distinct CDR3 sequences, 15% to 20% of them with a count of one. Approximately 1% of the sample comes from the top ten.

The sequence was collected from a human donor who donated a stem cell graft to a child with acute myeloid leukemia. This chain is built from TRBV20-1 and TRBJ2-7; the D gene identity is not certain. The specimen comprised PBMCs from the stem cell graft donor, sampled from the stem cell graft. Here is the DNA: TGCTGTGCTAGAGAAGACGAGGCAGCCTCCACCTACGAGCAGTACTTC. Its product reads: CCAREDEAASTYEQYF.